Following are 24 T cell receptor beta chains from one sample sequenced in a study of T cell responses to AZD1222 COVID-19 vaccine. The protocol was immunoSEQ multiplex PCR, while the TCRdb copy is restricted to in-frame clones and leaves out a portion. The table records about 130,000 clones, nearly 95% of them present only once. The sample in question was peripheral blood, obtained on day 0 of AZD1222 vaccination. All receptors derive from an adult in good health.

The chain is built from TRBV18 and TRBJ1-4; D possibly corresponds to TRBD1 (6 bases). This CDR3 has 15 residues. The germline V gene has CDR1 KGHSH and CDR2 LQKENI. The V and J ends lost 3 bases and 7 bases respectively, with 15 bases between them. CDR3 in DNA: TGTGCCAGCTCACCTGACTCGGGACATTCTGAAAAACTGTTTTTT. Its translation is CASSPDSGHSEKLFF.

J is TRBJ1-1 and V is TRBV2; TRBD1 might be the D (5 bases). Trimming took off 1 base at V and 10 bases at J, with 16 bases between the two ends. Per germline, CDR1 SNHLY and CDR2 FYNNEI. The CDR3 length is 14 residues. The CDR3 region is CASSEGQGDPGAFF. The CDR3 region has the DNA TGTGCCAGCAGTGAAGGGCAGGGCGACCCCGGAGCTTTCTTT.

The chain employs TRBV5-1 and TRBJ1-2; D gene uncertain. CDR1 SGHRS and CDR2 YFSETQ come from the germline V gene. Trimming stripped 5 bases from V and 5 bases from J, with 13 bases between. This CDR3 contains 13 residues. The CDR3 bases are TGCGCCAGCAGTATGTATCGAGCGTATGGCTACACCTTC. Translation: CASSMYRAYGYTF.

The chain recombines TRBV2 with TRBJ1-1; maybe TRBD1 (6 bases). Trimming cost V 3 bases and J 7 bases, with 9 bases left between them. There are 12 residues in the CDR3. The V gene's germline CDR1 is SNHLY and CDR2 FYNNEI. This chain's CDR3 is CASSEGTSEAFF. The CDR3 DNA sequence: TGTGCCAGCAGTGAGGGGACAAGTGAAGCTTTCTTT.

The chain is built from TRBV7-8 and TRBJ1-5; D gene ambiguous. The germline gives CDR1 SGHVS, CDR2 FQNEAQ. The V end was cut by 1 base, the J end by 0 bases, with 10 bases between. The CDR3 consists of 16 residues. The CDR3 coding sequence is TGTGCCAGCAGCTTAGAGGGTCGACTTAGCAATCAGCCCCAGCATTTT. Translating gives CASSLEGRLSNQPQHF.

The chain uses TRBV19 and TRBJ2-5, with D uncertain. The V end was cut by 2 bases, the J end by 2 bases, with 12 bases between. The length of the CDR3 is 15 residues. From germline, CDR1 is LNHDA and CDR2 SQIVND (reference sequence). This chain's CDR3 is CASSITTRPQETQYF. CDR3 sequence (DNA): TGTGCCAGTAGTATAACGACAAGACCTCAAGAGACCCAGTACTTC.

This clone was seen only once. The DNA of the CDR3 is TGTGCCAGTTCCGCGGCGGGGGGAAACAATGAGCAGTTCTTC. Protein sequence: CASSAAGGNNEQFF. This chain uses TRBV19 with TRBJ2-1; 8 bases are shared with TRBD2. Germline V CDR1 and CDR2: LNHDA, SQIVND (reference sequence). J lost 5 bases, V lost 8 bases, and 8 bases had no gene match. This CDR3 contains 14 residues.

The chain combines TRBV27 with TRBJ1-2; D remains ambiguous. Germline lookup yields CDR1 MNHEY and CDR2 SMNVEV (reference sequence). The V end lost 1 base, the J end lost 3 bases, and 6 bases lay between the germline ends. The CDR3 sequence is 13 residues long. CDR3 sequence reads: CASSLFPYYGYTF. The CDR3 DNA reads as TGTGCCAGCAGTTTATTCCCCTACTATGGCTACACCTTC.

The chain is built from TRBV7-9 and TRBJ1-2; D is uncertain. Trimming left V 5 bases short and J 8 bases short, with 12 bases between. Germline V lookup: CDR1 SEHNR, CDR2 FQNEAQ (reference sequence). The CDR3 contains 12 residues. CDR3: CASSPHLEGYTF. DNA of the CDR3: TGTGCCAGCAGCCCCCACTTGGAGGGCTACACCTTC.

This clone was counted once. V usage is TRBV25-1 and J usage is TRBJ1-6; D unresolved. Germline V gene sequence: CDR1 MGHDK, CDR2 SYGVNS. There are 14 residues in the CDR3. The ends were cut back, 9 bases at V and 2 bases at J, with 11 bases in the middle. The CDR3 here is CASQRAPYNSPLHF. Written as DNA, the CDR3 is TGTGCCAGTCAACGTGCACCCTATAATTCACCCCTCCACTTT.

The chain employs TRBV3-1 (or the pseudogene TRBV3-2) and TRBJ1-1; D is unclear. This CDR3 spans 15 amino acids. Trimming pared 1 base from V and 0 bases from J, leaving 9 bases between. Germline lookup yields CDR1 LGHDT and CDR2 YNNKEL (reference sequence). CDR3 DNA: TGTGCCAGCAGCCAAGTGGTGGGGTTGAACACTGAAGCTTTCTTT. This gives the protein CASSQVVGLNTEAFF.

This sequence joins TRBV6-6 and TRBJ1-2; D ambiguous. Germline V gene sequence: CDR1 MNHNY, CDR2 SVGAGI (reference sequence). The germline V and J ends were trimmed by 7 bases and 2 bases, with 17 bases remaining between them. This CDR3 comprises 15 residues. The CDR3 DNA reads TGTGCCAGCACCTTGACGGGAGCCCGAAACTATGGCTACACCTTC. Protein sequence: CASTLTGARNYGYTF.

This sequence joins TRBV19 and TRBJ1-2, with TRBD1 identical over 9 bases. After removal of 6 bases from V and 7 bases from J, the junction contained 15 bases not matched to a gene. CDR3 length: 16 amino acids. From germline, CDR1 is LNHDA and CDR2 SQIVND (reference sequence). CDR3 sequence reads: CASRPGTGLRVSGYTF. CDR3 DNA: TGTGCCAGTAGACCCGGGACAGGGTTGAGAGTGAGTGGCTACACCTTC.

This chain links TRBV3-1 (or the pseudogene TRBV3-2) with TRBJ1-2; a weak D match, TRBD1 (5 bases). Germline CDR1 and CDR2: LGHDT and YNNKEL (reference sequence). Deletions cut 0 bases from V and 8 bases from J, with 13 bases between. This CDR3 spans 14 amino acids. In DNA, the CDR3 is TGTGCCAGCAGCCAAGACCCGGGGGAAGGAGGCTACACCTTC. Protein sequence: CASSQDPGEGGYTF.

This chain connects TRBV19 to TRBJ2-5, with D possibly matching TRBD2 (8 bases). The V end lost 1 base, the J end lost 9 bases, and 21 bases lay between the germline ends. The CDR3 spans 16 residues. Per germline, CDR1 LNHDA and CDR2 SQIVND (reference sequence). The CDR3 sequence: CASSIGLRDSGGPQYF. The CDR3 region has the DNA TGTGCCAGTAGTATAGGTCTCCGGGACAGCGGGGGACCCCAGTACTTC.

The chain employs TRBV6-1 and TRBJ2-5, with D perhaps matching TRBD2 (7 bases). V lost 2 bases to trimming and J lost 4 bases, with 14 bases between them. The CDR3 contains 15 residues. Looked up from germline, CDR1 is MNHNS and CDR2 is SASEGT. The CDR3 DNA is TGTGCCAGCAGTGAAAGGGGGGGTTTAGGAGAGACCCAGTACTTC. Amino acids: CASSERGGLGETQYF.

This chain joins TRBV5-1 and TRBJ2-4; D is ambiguous. V dropped 4 bases and J dropped 0 bases, with 17 bases sitting between them. The CDR3 has 17 residues. Germline assignment: CDR1 SGHRS and CDR2 YFSETQ. The CDR3 loop is CASSLLTGIKAKNIQYF. The CDR3 region has the DNA TGCGCCAGCAGCCTTCTTACTGGGATTAAAGCCAAAAACATTCAGTACTTC.

The chain combines TRBV7-9 with TRBJ2-3; 7 bases are shared with TRBD2. This CDR3 has 16 amino acids. Trimming removed 3 bases from V and 5 bases from J; junction bases left unmatched: 11. Per the germline V gene, CDR1 is SEHNR and CDR2 is FQNEAQ (reference sequence). The CDR3 DNA reads TGTGCCAGCAGCTTCCCCTCAGGAGCGGGGAAAGATACGCAGTATTTT. Translated: CASSFPSGAGKDTQYF.

The V gene is TRBV11-2, the J gene TRBJ2-7; 7 positions agree with TRBD1. Germline CDR1 and CDR2: SGHAT and FQNNGV. The V gene end was trimmed by 4 bases and the J gene end by 10 bases; junction bases not matched to a gene: 13. The CDR3 runs 14 residues. CDR3 sequence reads: CASSWDSVPYGQYF. The CDR3 DNA reads TGTGCCAGCAGCTGGGACAGTGTACCCTACGGCCAGTACTTC.

The chain combines TRBV6-1 with TRBJ2-7; D call uncertain. The CDR3 is 15 amino acids. CDR1 is MNHNS and CDR2 is SASEGT in the germline V gene. Trimming left V 3 bases short and J 1 base short, with 13 bases between. This chain's CDR3 is CASSELMGSSYEQYF. Written as DNA, the CDR3 is TGTGCCAGCAGTGAGTTAATGGGCAGTTCCTACGAGCAGTACTTC.

The count of this clone is one. This chain uses TRBV19 with TRBJ1-5; D remains unclear. The CDR3 is 15 amino acids. Germline V gene lookup returns CDR1 LNHDA and CDR2 SQIVND (reference sequence). Trimming cost V 9 bases and J 5 bases, with 20 bases left between them. This CDR3 is CASNSGSQDYQPQHF. The DNA of the CDR3 is TGTGCCAGCAATTCCGGGTCCCAAGATTATCAGCCCCAGCATTTT.

This clone has a single count. The V gene is TRBV12-5, the J gene TRBJ2-3; TRBD1 matches at 11 bases. The V gene end was trimmed by 4 bases and the J gene end by 5 bases; junction bases not matched to a gene: 5. The CDR3 runs to 15 residues. The germline V gene encodes CDR1 LGHNT and CDR2 FRNRAP. The CDR3 DNA reads TGTGCTAGTGGTTCGGACAGGGGGCGGAAAGATACGCAGTATTTT. Encoded protein: CASGSDRGRKDTQYF.

The rearrangement uses TRBV6-1 and TRBJ1-5, with D unresolved. The CDR3 contains 15 residues. Per the germline V gene, CDR1 is MNHNS and CDR2 is SASEGT. V was clipped by 2 bases and J by 0 bases, with 8 bases between them. The CDR3 nucleotides read TGTGCCAGCAGTGAACGGGGTCCTAGCAATCAGCCCCAGCATTTT. Translation: CASSERGPSNQPQHF.

V and J are TRBV6-1 and TRBJ2-7, with D perhaps matching TRBD1 or TRBD2 (6 bases each). Germline V gene lookup returns CDR1 MNHNS and CDR2 SASEGT. The CDR3 is made up of 11 amino acids. Trimming took 3 bases from V and 8 from J, leaving 8 bases between them. The CDR3 reads CASSDGGQQYF. Written as DNA, the CDR3 is TGTGCCAGCAGTGACGGGGGCCAGCAGTACTTC.